This T cell receptor beta chain came from a study of T cells in tumors after PD-1 blockade. With regard to this clone: Its antigen is still unknown.

Study outcomes and limitations: Clonal replacement was seen across treatment, not between pre-treatment samples. After therapy, most expanded exhausted CD8+ clones were absent pre-treatment, suggesting clonal replacement. Blood contained approximately 43% of the tumor's TCR clonotypes.

The V and J ends lost 0 bases and 2 bases respectively, with 13 bases between them. Germline V gene data show CDR1 as SGHRS and CDR2 as YFSETQ. This CDR3 contains 16 residues. Only in-frame clones appear in the TCRdb table, and some are missing; sequencing was by immunoSEQ multiplex PCR. The repertoire consists of some 4,900 clones, with 65% to 80% occurring once and the leading ten covering under 40%. Genomic DNA template from tumor biopsies or peripheral blood, 616 ng to 6,004 ng input. This clonotype originated in a human donor with cutaneous squamous cell carcinoma. The input for sequencing was tumor tissue, taken before anti-PD-1 treatment. The V and J genes are TRBV5-1 and TRBJ2-3; D may be TRBD2 (5 bases). The CDR3, as DNA: TGCGCCAGCAGCTTGGCGACTATTCCAACCACAGATACGCAGTATTTT. This sequence encodes CASSLATIPTTDTQYF.